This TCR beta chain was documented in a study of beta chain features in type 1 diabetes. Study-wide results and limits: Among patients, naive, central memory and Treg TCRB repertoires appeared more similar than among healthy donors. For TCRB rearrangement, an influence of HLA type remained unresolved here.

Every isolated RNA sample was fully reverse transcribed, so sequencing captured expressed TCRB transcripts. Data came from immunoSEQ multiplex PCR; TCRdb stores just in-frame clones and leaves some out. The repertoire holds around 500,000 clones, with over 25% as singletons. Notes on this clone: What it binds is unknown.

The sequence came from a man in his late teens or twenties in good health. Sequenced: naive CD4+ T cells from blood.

The DNA of the CDR3 is TGTGCCAGCAGCTTGGCCGGGGGCGAGCAGTACTTC. The encoded protein is CASSLAGGEQYF. This sequence joins TRBV5-4 and TRBJ2-7, with D possibly being TRBD2 (6 bases). Germline loops: CDR1 SGHNT, CDR2 YYREEE (reference sequence). The CDR3 loop spans 12 amino acids. Trimming removed 0 bases from V and 6 bases from J, with 7 bases in between.